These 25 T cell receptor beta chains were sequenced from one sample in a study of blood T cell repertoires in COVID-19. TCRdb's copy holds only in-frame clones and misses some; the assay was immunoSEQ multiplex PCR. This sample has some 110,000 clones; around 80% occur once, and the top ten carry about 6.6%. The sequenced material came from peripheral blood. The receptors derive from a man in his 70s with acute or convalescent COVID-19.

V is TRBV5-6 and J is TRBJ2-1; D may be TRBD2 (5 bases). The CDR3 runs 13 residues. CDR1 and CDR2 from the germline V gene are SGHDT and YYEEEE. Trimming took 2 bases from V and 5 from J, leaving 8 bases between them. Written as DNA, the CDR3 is TGTGCCAGCAGCTTCGGGGTCGACAATGAGCAGTTCTTC. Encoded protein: CASSFGVDNEQFF. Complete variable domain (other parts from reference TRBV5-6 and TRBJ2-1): DAGVTQSPTHLIKTRGQQVTLRCSPKSGHDTVSWYQQALGQGPQFIFQYYEEEERQRGNFPDRFSGHQFPNYSSELNVNALLLGDSALYLCASSFGVDNEQFFGPGTRLTVL.

CDR3 sequence (DNA): TGTGCCAGTAGTCCCAGAATTATCTCCTACAATGAGCAGTTCTTC. This sequence encodes CASSPRIISYNEQFF. The gene calls are TRBV19 and TRBJ2-1; D uncertain. The CDR3 loop spans 15 amino acids. V was pared by 5 bases and J by 0 bases, with 11 bases between. In germline, CDR1 is LNHDA, CDR2 SQIVND (reference sequence).

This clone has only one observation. The CDR3: CASSRHRGSGANVLTF. CDR3 nucleotide sequence: TGTGCCAGTAGTAGACACAGGGGGTCTGGGGCCAACGTCCTGACTTTC. J is TRBJ2-6 and V is TRBV19; 8 positions agree with TRBD1. This CDR3 has 16 residues. Unmatched junction bases numbered 3, after V lost 4 bases and J lost 1 base. Germline V CDR1 and CDR2: LNHDA, SQIVND (reference sequence).

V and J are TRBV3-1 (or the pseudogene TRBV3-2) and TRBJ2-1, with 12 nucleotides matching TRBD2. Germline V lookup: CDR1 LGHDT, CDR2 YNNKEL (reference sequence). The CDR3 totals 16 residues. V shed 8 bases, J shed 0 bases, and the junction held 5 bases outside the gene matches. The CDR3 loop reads CASATSGGSSYNEQFF. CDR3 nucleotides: TGTGCCAGCGCTACTAGCGGGGGGAGCTCCTACAATGAGCAGTTCTTC.

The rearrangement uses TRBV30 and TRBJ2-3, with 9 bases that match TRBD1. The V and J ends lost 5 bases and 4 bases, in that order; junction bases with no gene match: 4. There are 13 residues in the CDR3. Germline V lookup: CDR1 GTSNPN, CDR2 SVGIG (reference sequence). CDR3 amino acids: CAWGGQGPDTQYF. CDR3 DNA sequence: TGTGCCTGGGGGGGACAGGGCCCAGATACGCAGTATTTT.

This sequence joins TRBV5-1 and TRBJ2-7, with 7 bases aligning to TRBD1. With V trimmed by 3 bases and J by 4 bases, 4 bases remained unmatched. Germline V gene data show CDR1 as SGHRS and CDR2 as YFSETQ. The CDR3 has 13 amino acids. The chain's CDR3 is CASSWDRPYEQYF. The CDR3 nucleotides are TGCGCCAGCAGCTGGGACAGACCATACGAGCAGTACTTC.

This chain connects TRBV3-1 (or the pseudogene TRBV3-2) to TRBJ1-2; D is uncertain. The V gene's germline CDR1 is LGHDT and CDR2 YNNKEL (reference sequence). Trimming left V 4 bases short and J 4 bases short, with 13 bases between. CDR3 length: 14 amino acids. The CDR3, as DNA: TGTGCCAGCAGCCTGAGGATTGAGGGCTATGGCTACACCTTC. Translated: CASSLRIEGYGYTF.

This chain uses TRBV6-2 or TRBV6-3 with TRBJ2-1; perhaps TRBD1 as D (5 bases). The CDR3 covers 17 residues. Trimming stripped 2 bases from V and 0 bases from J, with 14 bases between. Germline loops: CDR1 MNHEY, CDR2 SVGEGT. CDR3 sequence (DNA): TGTGCCAGCAGTTACGATGTAAGGGGAAGCTCCTACAATGAGCAGTTCTTC. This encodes CASSYDVRGSSYNEQFF.

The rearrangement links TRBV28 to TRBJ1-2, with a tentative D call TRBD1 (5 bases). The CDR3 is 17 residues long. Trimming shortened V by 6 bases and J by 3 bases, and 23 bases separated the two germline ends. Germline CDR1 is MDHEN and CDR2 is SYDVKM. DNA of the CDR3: TGTGCCAGCAGCAAGTGGCGGGGACCCACACTCCACTATGGCTACACCTTC. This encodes CASSKWRGPTLHYGYTF.

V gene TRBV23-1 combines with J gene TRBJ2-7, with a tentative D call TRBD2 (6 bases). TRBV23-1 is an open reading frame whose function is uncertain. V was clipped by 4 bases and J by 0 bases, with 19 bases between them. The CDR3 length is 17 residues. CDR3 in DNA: TGCGCCAGCAGTCGCGCCTACCGGGACGGGAGCTCCTACGAGCAGTACTTC. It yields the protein CASSRAYRDGSSYEQYF.

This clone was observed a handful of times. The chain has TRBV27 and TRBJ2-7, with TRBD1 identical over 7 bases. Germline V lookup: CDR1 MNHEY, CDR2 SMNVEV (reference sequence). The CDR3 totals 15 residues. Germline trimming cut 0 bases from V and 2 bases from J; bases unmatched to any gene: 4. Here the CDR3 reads CASSLSGQSTYEQYF. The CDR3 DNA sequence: TGTGCCAGCAGTTTATCGGGACAGTCGACCTACGAGCAGTACTTC.

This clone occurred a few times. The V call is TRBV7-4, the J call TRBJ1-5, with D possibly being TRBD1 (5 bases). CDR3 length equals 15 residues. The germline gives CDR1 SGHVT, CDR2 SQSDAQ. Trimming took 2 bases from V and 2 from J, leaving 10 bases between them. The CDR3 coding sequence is TGTGCCAGCAGCTTAAGCGGGGCGGGCAATCAGCCCCAGCATTTT. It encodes CASSLSGAGNQPQHF. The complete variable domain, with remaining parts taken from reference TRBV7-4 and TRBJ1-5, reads GAGVSQSPRYKVAKRGRDVALRCDSISGHVTLYWYRQTLGQGSEVLTYSQSDAQRDKSGRPSGRFSAERPERSVSTLKIQRTEQGDSAVYLCASSLSGAGNQPQHFGDGTRLSIL.

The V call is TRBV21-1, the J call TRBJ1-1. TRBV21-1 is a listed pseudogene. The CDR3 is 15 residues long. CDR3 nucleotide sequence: TGTGCCAGCAGCAAAGCGCGGGGTCTGAACACTGAAGCTTTCTTT. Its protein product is CASSKARGLNTEAFF.

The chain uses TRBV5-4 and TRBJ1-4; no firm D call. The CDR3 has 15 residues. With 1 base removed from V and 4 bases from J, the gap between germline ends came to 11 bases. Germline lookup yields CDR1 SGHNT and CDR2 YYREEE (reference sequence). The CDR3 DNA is TGTGCCAGCAGCTTGTTAGGCGGCGTTAATGAAAAACTGTTTTTT. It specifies CASSLLGGVNEKLFF.

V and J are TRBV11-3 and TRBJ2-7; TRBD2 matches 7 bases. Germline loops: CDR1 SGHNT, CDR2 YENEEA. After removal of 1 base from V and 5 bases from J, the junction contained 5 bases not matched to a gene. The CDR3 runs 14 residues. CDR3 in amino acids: CASSLGGSNNEQYF. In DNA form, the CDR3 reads TGTGCCAGCAGCTTAGGCGGGAGTAACAACGAGCAGTACTTC.

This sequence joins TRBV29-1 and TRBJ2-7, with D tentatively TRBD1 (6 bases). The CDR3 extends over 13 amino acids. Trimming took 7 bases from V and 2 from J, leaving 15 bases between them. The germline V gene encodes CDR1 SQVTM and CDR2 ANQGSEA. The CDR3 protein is CSANRDGTYEQYF. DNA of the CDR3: TGCAGCGCTAACAGGGACGGAACCTACGAGCAGTACTTC.

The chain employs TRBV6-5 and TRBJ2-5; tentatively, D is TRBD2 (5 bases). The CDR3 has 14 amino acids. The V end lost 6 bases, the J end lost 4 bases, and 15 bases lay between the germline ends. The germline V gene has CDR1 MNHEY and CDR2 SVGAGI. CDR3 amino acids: CASRGTGWLETQYF. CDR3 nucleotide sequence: TGTGCCAGCAGGGGCACGGGGTGGCTAGAGACCCAGTACTTC.

The CDR3 protein is CASSSSGAPYEKLFF. The CDR3 nucleotides read TGTGCCAGCAGCTCCTCGGGTGCGCCTTATGAAAAACTGTTTTTT. The genes are TRBV11-2 and TRBJ1-4; D remains ambiguous. Germline CDR1 and CDR2: SGHAT and FQNNGV. The CDR3 spans 15 residues. V was shortened by 4 bases and J by 6 bases, with 15 bases between the two germline ends. Supplemented by reference TRBV11-2 and TRBJ1-4, the full variable domain reads EAGVAQSPRYKIIEKRQSVAFWCNPISGHATLYWYQQILGQGPKLLIQFQNNGVVDDSQLPKDRFSAERLKGVDSTLKIQPAKLEDSAVYLCASSSSGAPYEKLFFGSGTQLSVL.

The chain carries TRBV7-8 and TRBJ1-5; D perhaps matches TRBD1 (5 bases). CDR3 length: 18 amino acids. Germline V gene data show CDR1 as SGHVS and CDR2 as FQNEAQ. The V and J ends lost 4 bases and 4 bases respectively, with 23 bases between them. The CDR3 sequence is CASSSDETGGSLNQPQHF. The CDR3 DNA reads TGTGCCAGCAGCTCAGATGAGACGGGGGGAAGCTTAAATCAGCCCCAGCATTTT. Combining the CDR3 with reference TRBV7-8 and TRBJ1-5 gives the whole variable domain GAGVSQSPRYKVAKRGQDVALRCDPISGHVSLFWYQQALGQGPEFLTYFQNEAQLDKSGLPSDRFFAERPEGSVSTLKIQRTQQEDSAVYLCASSSDETGGSLNQPQHFGDGTRLSIL.

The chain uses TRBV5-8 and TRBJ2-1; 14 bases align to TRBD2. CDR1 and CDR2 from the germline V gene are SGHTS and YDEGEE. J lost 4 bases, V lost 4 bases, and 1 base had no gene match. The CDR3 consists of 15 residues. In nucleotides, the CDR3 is TGTGCCAGCAGCCGGACTAGCGGGAGGTACAATGAGCAGTTCTTC. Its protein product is CASSRTSGRYNEQFF.

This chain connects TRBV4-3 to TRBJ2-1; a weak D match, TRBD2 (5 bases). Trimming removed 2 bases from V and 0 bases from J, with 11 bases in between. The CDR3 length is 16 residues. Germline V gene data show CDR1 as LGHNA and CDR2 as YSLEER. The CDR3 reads CASSQISGSSYNEQFF. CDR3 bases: TGCGCCAGCAGCCAAATAAGCGGAAGCTCCTACAATGAGCAGTTCTTC.

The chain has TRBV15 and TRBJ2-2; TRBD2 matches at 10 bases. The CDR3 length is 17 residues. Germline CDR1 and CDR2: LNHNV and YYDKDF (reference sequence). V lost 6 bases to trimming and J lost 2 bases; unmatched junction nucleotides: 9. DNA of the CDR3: TGTGCCACCAGACGTCTAGCGGGAGTGATTAACACCGGGGAGCTGTTTTTT. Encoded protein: CATRRLAGVINTGELFF. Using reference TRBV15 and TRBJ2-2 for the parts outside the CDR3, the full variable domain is DAMVIQNPRYQVTQFGKPVTLSCSQTLNHNVMYWYQQKSSQAPKLLFHYYDKDFNNEADTPDNFQSRRPNTSFCFLDIRSPGLGDTAMYLCATRRLAGVINTGELFFGEGSRLTVL.

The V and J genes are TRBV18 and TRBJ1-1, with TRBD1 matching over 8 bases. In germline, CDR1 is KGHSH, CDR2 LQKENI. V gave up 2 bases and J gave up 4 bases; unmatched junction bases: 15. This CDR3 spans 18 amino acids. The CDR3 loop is CASSPEVPTGASGTEAFF. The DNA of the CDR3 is TGTGCCAGCTCACCAGAGGTCCCGACAGGGGCGTCTGGCACTGAAGCTTTCTTT. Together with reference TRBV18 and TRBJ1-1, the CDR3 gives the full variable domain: NAGVMQNPRHLVRRRGQEARLRCSPMKGHSHVYWYRQLPEEGLKFMVYLQKENIIDESGMPKERFSAEFPKEGPSILRIQQVVRGDSAAYFCASSPEVPTGASGTEAFFGQGTRLTVV.

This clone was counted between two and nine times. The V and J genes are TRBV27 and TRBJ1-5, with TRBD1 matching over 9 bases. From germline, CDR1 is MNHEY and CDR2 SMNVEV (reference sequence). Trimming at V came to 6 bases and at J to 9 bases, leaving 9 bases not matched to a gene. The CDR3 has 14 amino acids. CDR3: CASSMGQGLSPQHF. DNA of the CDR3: TGTGCCAGCAGCATGGGACAGGGACTTTCGCCCCAGCATTTT.

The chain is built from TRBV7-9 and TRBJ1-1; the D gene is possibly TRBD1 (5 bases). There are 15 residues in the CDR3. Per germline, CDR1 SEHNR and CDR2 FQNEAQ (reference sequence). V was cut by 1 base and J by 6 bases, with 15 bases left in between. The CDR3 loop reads CASSLDAGLAAEAFF. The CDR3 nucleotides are TGTGCCAGCAGCTTAGATGCAGGGTTGGCCGCTGAAGCTTTCTTT.